This TCR beta chain was sequenced in a study of beta chain features in type 1 diabetes. Study-level findings and limits: Shorter TCRB CDR3s, moderately but significantly so, were found in Type 1 diabetes patients in all four CD4+ subsets.

The CDR3 totals 14 residues. V lost 5 bases and J lost 5, with 15 bases in between. The germline V gene has CDR1 SEHNR and CDR2 FQNEAQ (reference sequence). About this clone: The antigen is unknown.

Reverse transcribing all isolated RNA meant expressed TCRB transcripts were sequenced. Sequencing was performed with immunoSEQ multiplex PCR; in TCRdb, only in-frame clones are kept and a portion is missing. The sample includes about 27,000 clones, roughly 50% seen only once; the top ten take roughly 1.5%. The clonotype was recovered from a young woman with type 1 diabetes. Sequencing was carried out using Tregs from blood. The genes are TRBV7-9 and TRBJ1-1, with D hard to call. The CDR3 bases are TGTGCCAGCAGCCCCGGGGTCCAGAGGACTGAAGCTTTCTTT. The encoded protein is CASSPGVQRTEAFF.